These 23 T cell receptor beta chains were all obtained from the same sample, sequenced in a study of shared clonotypes between healthy human individuals. Libraries were prepared by immunoSEQ multiplex PCR; TCRdb keeps only in-frame clonotypes and omits some of them. Among over a million clones listed, roughly 96% were seen once. Input material: naive CD4+ T cells sorted from blood. Subset specified: CD45RA+ positively selected. These receptors came from a man aged 25 to 40 in good health.

The chain links TRBV7-2 to TRBJ2-1, with D possibly being TRBD1 (5 bases). In germline, CDR1 is SGHTA, CDR2 FQGNSA. V was pared by 5 bases and J by 0 bases, with 11 bases between. This CDR3 spans 15 amino acids. The chain's CDR3 is CASSVRVSSYNEQFF. The CDR3, as DNA: TGTGCCAGCAGCGTCAGGGTTAGCTCCTACAATGAGCAGTTCTTC.

The genes are TRBV15 and TRBJ1-5; D is possibly TRBD1 (5 bases). This CDR3 has 14 amino acids. In germline, CDR1 is LNHNV, CDR2 YYDKDF (reference sequence). With 3 bases removed from V and 5 bases from J, the gap between germline ends came to 11 bases. CDR3 loop: CATSRRGVDQPQHF. The CDR3 coding sequence is TGTGCCACCAGCAGGAGAGGGGTGGATCAGCCCCAGCATTTT. The full variable domain, with the rest looked up from reference TRBV15 and TRBJ1-5, is DAMVIQNPRYQVTQFGKPVTLSCSQTLNHNVMYWYQQKSSQAPKLLFHYYDKDFNNEADTPDNFQSRRPNTSFCFLDIRSPGLGDTAMYLCATSRRGVDQPQHFGDGTRLSIL.

The chain joins TRBV7-2 to TRBJ1-2; D is undetermined. Deletions cut 6 bases from V and 6 bases from J, with 20 bases between. The germline V gene has CDR1 SGHTA and CDR2 FQGNSA. This CDR3 is built from 15 residues. In DNA, the CDR3 is TGTGCCAGCAGATCTGCCCTCGCGGGTTTCAATGGCTACACCTTC. Encoded protein: CASRSALAGFNGYTF.

The rearrangement uses TRBV4-1 and TRBJ2-1; no definite D call. This CDR3 comprises 14 residues. Germline CDR1 MGHRA, CDR2 YSYEKL. Trimming stripped 5 bases from V and 2 bases from J, with 10 bases between. CDR3 in DNA: TGCGCCAGCAGCAGGCTGCCCGCCTACAATGAGCAGTTCTTC. It encodes CASSRLPAYNEQFF.

V is TRBV9 and J is TRBJ2-3; 8 bases fit TRBD1. Germline V gene sequence: CDR1 SGDLS, CDR2 YYNGEE. The CDR3 is made up of 17 amino acids. Unmatched junction bases numbered 8, after V lost 1 base and J lost 1 base. CDR3 loop: CASSVRAGGAGTDTQYF. In DNA, the CDR3 is TGTGCCAGCAGCGTAAGGGCAGGGGGCGCAGGCACAGATACGCAGTATTTT.

The chain carries TRBV7-6 and TRBJ1-5; D ambiguous. This CDR3 region has 13 residues. Trimming took off 1 base at V and 5 bases at J, with 6 bases between the two ends. From germline, CDR1 is SGHVS and CDR2 FNYEAQ. CDR3 nucleotide sequence: TGTGCCAGCAGCTTAGGGCCGGATCAGCCCCAGCATTTT. This sequence encodes CASSLGPDQPQHF. The complete variable domain, with remaining parts taken from reference TRBV7-6 and TRBJ1-5, reads GAGVSQSPRYKVTKRGQDVALRCDPISGHVSLYWYRQALGQGPEFLTYFNYEAQQDKSGLPNDRFSAERPEGSISTLTIQRTEQRDSAMYRCASSLGPDQPQHFGDGTRLSIL.

The chain employs TRBV7-3 and TRBJ2-1; a possible D gene is TRBD2 (5 bases). CDR1 and CDR2 from the germline V gene are SGHTA and FQGTGA. V was shortened by 0 bases and J by 13 bases, with 13 bases between the two germline ends. The CDR3 runs to 13 residues. The CDR3 bases are TGTGCCAGCAGCTTAACGTGGAAAGAGGGTCAGTTCTTC. Its protein product is CASSLTWKEGQFF.

The chain uses TRBV7-9 and TRBJ2-2, with 8 positions matching TRBD1. V lost 1 base, J lost 6 bases, and 4 bases stayed unmatched. In germline, CDR1 is SEHNR, CDR2 FQNEAQ (reference sequence). The CDR3 consists of 15 residues. The CDR3 region is CASSLEGQVAGELFF. CDR3 bases: TGTGCCAGCAGCTTAGAGGGACAGGTGGCCGGGGAGCTGTTTTTT.

A remark on this clone: The sample contains more than one DNA sequence encoding this CDR3. The chain recombines TRBV18 with TRBJ2-5; D is perhaps TRBD2 (5 bases). Germline CDR1 KGHSH, CDR2 LQKENI. The CDR3 covers 14 residues. The V gene lost 1 base and the J gene lost 5 bases, with 11 bases spanning the gap. Here the CDR3 DNA reads TGTGCCAGCTCACCACTGGGTACGGGGGAGACCCAGTACTTC. Its protein is CASSPLGTGETQYF.

This chain uses TRBV27 with TRBJ2-1; D remains ambiguous. The germline gives CDR1 MNHEY, CDR2 SMNVEV (reference sequence). The V end lost 6 bases, the J end lost 10 bases, and 7 bases lay between the germline ends. The CDR3 length is 10 residues. Here the CDR3 DNA reads TGTGCCAGCAGGCCAGCCGAGCAGTTCTTC. It codes for CASRPAEQFF.

This chain joins TRBV7-8 and TRBJ1-4, with 9 bases lining up with TRBD1. In germline, CDR1 is SGHVS, CDR2 FQNEAQ. CDR3 size: 14 residues. The J segment lost 8 bases and the V segment lost 5 bases, leaving 6 bases of the junction unmatched. CDR3 coding DNA: TGTGCCAGCAGCCAGGGACAGGGTTGGGAAAAACTGTTTTTT. Translation gives CASSQGQGWEKLFF.

CDR3 bases: TGTGCCATCAGCACAGTAGAAACCGGGGAGCTGTTTTTT. The encoded protein is CAISTVETGELFF. The rearrangement uses TRBV10-3 and TRBJ2-2; no definite D call. CDR1 is ENHRY, CDR2 SYGVKD, per germline. The CDR3 consists of 13 residues. The germline V and J ends were trimmed by 6 bases and 5 bases, with 10 bases remaining between them.

The genes are TRBV25-1 and TRBJ2-1; 8 bases are shared with TRBD2. The CDR3 is 16 residues long. V dropped 6 bases and J dropped 4; count of bases not matched to a gene: 11. Germline assignment: CDR1 MGHDK and CDR2 SYGVNS. CDR3 bases: TGTGCCAGCAGAGCCACCAGCGGGAGTGGTTACAATGAGCAGTTCTTC. Translation: CASRATSGSGYNEQFF.

The chain links TRBV5-1 to TRBJ2-1; possible D gene TRBD2, 5 bases. CDR1 and CDR2 from the germline V gene are SGHRS and YFSETQ. The V and J ends lost 1 base and 7 bases respectively, with 12 bases between them. The CDR3 has 14 amino acids. CDR3 protein: CASSLTGSGNEQFF. DNA for the CDR3: TGCGCCAGCAGCTTGACGGGGTCGGGGAATGAGCAGTTCTTC.

The CDR3 loop reads CASSVAAGGVTDTQYF. CDR3 sequence (DNA): TGTGCCAGCAGCGTAGCTGCGGGAGGGGTCACAGATACGCAGTATTTT. The chain employs TRBV9 and TRBJ2-3; the match to TRBD2 covers 9 bases. Per the germline V gene, CDR1 is SGDLS and CDR2 is YYNGEE. The V segment lost 0 bases and the J segment 2 bases; nucleotides outside the gene matches: 4. The CDR3 is 16 amino acids.

Points on this clone: This CDR3 is also generated by other DNA sequences in the sample. The DNA of the CDR3 is TGCGCCAGCAGTCCAACTAGCGGGAGCTACGAGCAGTACTTC. Amino acid sequence: CASSPTSGSYEQYF. The rearrangement uses TRBV5-1 and TRBJ2-7; 11 bases are shared with TRBD2. Germline V gene data show CDR1 as SGHRS and CDR2 as YFSETQ. V lost 5 bases to trimming and J lost 3 bases; unmatched junction nucleotides: 4. This CDR3 has 14 amino acids.

In DNA, the CDR3 is TGTGCCAGTAGGGGAGAGGCGCTAGCGGGGCCGGGGACCCAGTACTTC. Protein: CASRGEALAGPGTQYF. The V call is TRBV19, the J call TRBJ2-5; 9 nucleotides match TRBD2. V shed 6 bases and J 7 bases; nucleotides not matched to a gene: 15. The CDR3 loop spans 16 amino acids. Germline V gives CDR1 LNHDA, CDR2 SQIVND (reference sequence).

The gene calls are TRBV7-3 and TRBJ2-3; the D gene is possibly TRBD2 (5 bases). Germline assignment: CDR1 SGHTA and CDR2 FQGTGA. The V end was cut by 2 bases, the J end by 2 bases, with 8 bases between. The CDR3 sequence is 14 residues long. The CDR3, as DNA: TGTGCCAGCAGCTTAGGGCGGGCCACAGATACGCAGTATTTT. This gives the protein CASSLGRATDTQYF.

This clone came up once. The chain employs TRBV5-1 and TRBJ2-1; perhaps D is TRBD1 or TRBD2 (5 bases each). Germline V gene lookup returns CDR1 SGHRS and CDR2 YFSETQ. The CDR3 loop spans 15 amino acids. The V end lost 4 bases, the J end lost 5 bases, and 16 bases lay between the germline ends. DNA of the CDR3: TGCGCCAGCAGCCCGGGACCCTACCTAGACAATGAGCAGTTCTTC. Amino acids: CASSPGPYLDNEQFF.

The chain is built from TRBV7-2 and TRBJ2-7; 7 positions match TRBD2. V lost 5 bases to trimming and J lost 2 bases; unmatched junction nucleotides: 6. Germline lookup yields CDR1 SGHTA and CDR2 FQGNSA. The CDR3 runs 14 residues. The CDR3 nucleotides are TGTGCCAGCAGCATGGGAGGGAGGGCCTACGAGCAGTACTTC. It specifies CASSMGGRAYEQYF.

This clone was seen just once. The rearrangement links TRBV7-6 to TRBJ2-2; unclear D gene. CDR1 and CDR2 from the germline V gene are SGHVS and FNYEAQ. The CDR3 is 12 amino acids. V was cut by 7 bases and J by 4 bases, with 7 bases left in between. CDR3 in DNA: TGTGCCAGCACGCGAGGCACCGGGGAGCTGTTTTTT. It yields the protein CASTRGTGELFF.

V usage is TRBV29-1 and J usage is TRBJ1-1; the D gene is possibly TRBD1 (6 bases). Germline lookup yields CDR1 SQVTM and CDR2 ANQGSEA. V lost 6 bases, J lost 1 base, and 12 bases lay in between. This CDR3 is built from 13 residues. CDR3 in amino acids: CSVQLGGNTEAFF. The CDR3 DNA is TGCAGCGTCCAGTTAGGGGGGAACACTGAAGCTTTCTTT. Supplemented by reference TRBV29-1 and TRBJ1-1, the full variable domain reads SAVISQKPSRDICQRGTSLTIQCQVDSQVTMMFWYRQQPGQSLTLIATANQGSEATYESGFVIDKFPISRPNLTFSTLTVSNMSPEDSSIYLCSVQLGGNTEAFFGQGTRLTVV.

CDR3 DNA sequence: TGTGCCAGCAGCGCCCGATCTGACAGGAAGAACACTGAAGCTTTCTTT. It specifies CASSARSDRKNTEAFF. This chain links TRBV9 with TRBJ1-1, with D tentatively TRBD1 (6 bases). CDR1 and CDR2 from the germline V gene are SGDLS and YYNGEE. The V and J ends lost 3 bases and 1 base respectively, with 16 bases between them. This CDR3 has 16 residues.